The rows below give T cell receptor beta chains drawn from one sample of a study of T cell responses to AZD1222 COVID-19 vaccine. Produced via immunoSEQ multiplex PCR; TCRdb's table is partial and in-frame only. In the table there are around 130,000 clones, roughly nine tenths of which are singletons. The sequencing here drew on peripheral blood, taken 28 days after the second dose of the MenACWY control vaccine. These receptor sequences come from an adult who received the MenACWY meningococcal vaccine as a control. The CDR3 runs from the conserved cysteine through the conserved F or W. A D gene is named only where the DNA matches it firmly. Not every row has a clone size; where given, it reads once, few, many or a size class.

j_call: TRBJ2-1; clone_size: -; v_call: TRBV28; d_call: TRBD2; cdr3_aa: CASSLWGGGSSYNEQFF; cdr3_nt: TGTGCCAGCAGTTTGTGGGGAGGCGGGAGCTCCTACAATGAGCAGTTCTTC
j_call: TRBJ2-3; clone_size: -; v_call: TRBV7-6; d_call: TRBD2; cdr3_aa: CASSLLAGDSDTQYF; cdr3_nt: TGTGCCAGCAGCTTACTAGCGGGAGACTCAGATACGCAGTATTTT
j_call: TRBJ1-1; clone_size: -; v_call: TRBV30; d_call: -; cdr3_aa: CAWSVIGNTEAFF; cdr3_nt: TGTGCCTGGAGTGTTATAGGGAACACTGAAGCTTTCTTT
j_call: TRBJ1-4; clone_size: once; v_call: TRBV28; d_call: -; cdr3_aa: CASSLGRNEKLFF; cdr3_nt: TGTGCCAGCAGTTTAGGCAGGAATGAAAAACTGTTTTTT
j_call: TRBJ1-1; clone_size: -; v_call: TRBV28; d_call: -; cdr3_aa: CASSSGLPEAFF; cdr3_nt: TGTGCCAGCAGTTCAGGACTGCCTGAAGCTTTCTTT
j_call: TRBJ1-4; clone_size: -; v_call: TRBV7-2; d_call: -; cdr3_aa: CASSTQGTNEKLFF; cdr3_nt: TGTGCCAGCAGCACACAGGGAACTAATGAAAAACTGTTTTTT
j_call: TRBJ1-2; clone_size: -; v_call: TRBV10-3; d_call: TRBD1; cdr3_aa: CAIGQGGDYGYTF; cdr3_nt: TGTGCCATTGGACAGGGGGGTGACTATGGCTACACCTTC
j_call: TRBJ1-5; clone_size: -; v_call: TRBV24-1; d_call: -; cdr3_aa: CATSELEGQPQHF; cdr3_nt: TGTGCCACCAGTGAGCTGGAAGGGCAGCCCCAGCATTTT
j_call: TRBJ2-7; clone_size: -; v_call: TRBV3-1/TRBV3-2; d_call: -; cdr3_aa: CASSPRSSYEQYF; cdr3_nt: TGTGCCAGCAGCCCAAGAAGCTCCTACGAGCAGTACTTC
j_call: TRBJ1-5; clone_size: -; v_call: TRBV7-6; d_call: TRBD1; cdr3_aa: CASSLGGQGGGQPQHF; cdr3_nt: TGTGCCAGCAGCTTAGGAGGACAGGGAGGGGGTCAGCCCCAGCATTTT
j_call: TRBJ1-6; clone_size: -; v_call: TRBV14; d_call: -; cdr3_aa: CASSRMAGYNSPLHF; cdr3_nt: TGTGCCAGCAGCCGGATGGCAGGCTATAATTCACCCCTCCACTTT
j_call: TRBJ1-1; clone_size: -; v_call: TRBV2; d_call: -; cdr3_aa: CASSPRAISNTEAFF; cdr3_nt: TGTGCCAGCAGTCCAAGGGCGATCAGCAACACTGAAGCTTTCTTT
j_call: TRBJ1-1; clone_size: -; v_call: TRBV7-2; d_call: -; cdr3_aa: CASSLVEDTEAFF; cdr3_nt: TGTGCCAGCAGCTTAGTGGAGGACACTGAAGCTTTCTTT
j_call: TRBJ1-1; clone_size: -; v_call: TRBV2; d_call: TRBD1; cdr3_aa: CASSSTGLNTEAFF; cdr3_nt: TGTGCCAGCAGTTCGACAGGGTTGAACACTGAAGCTTTCTTT
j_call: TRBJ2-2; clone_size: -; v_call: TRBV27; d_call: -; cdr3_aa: CASNSWGRGRGGELFF; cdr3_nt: TGTGCCAGCAACTCATGGGGGAGGGGGCGCGGCGGGGAGCTGTTTTTT
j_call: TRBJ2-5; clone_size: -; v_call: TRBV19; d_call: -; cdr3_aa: CASSIVGDLQETQYF; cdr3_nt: TGTGCCAGTAGTATAGTCGGGGACCTCCAAGAGACCCAGTACTTC
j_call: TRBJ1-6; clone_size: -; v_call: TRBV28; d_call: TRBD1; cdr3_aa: CASSFGTGADQRAALHF; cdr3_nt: TGTGCCAGCAGTTTTGGGACAGGGGCCGACCAACGGGCAGCCCTCCACTTT
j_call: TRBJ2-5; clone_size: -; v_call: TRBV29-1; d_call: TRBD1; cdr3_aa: CSGRTGSGETQYF; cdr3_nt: TGCAGCGGTCGGACAGGGAGCGGGGAGACCCAGTACTTC
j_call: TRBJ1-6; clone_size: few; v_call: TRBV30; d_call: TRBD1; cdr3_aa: CAWSVGQGNSPLHF; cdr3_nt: TGTGCCTGGAGTGTGGGACAGGGGAATTCACCCCTCCACTTT
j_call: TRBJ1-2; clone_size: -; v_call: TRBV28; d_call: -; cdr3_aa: CASSSNYGYTF; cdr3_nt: TGTGCCAGCAGTTCCAACTATGGCTACACCTTC
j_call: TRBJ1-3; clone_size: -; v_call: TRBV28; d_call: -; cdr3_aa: CASTPAGRGTTGNTIYF; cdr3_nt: TGTGCCAGCACCCCCGCCGGGAGGGGGACCACAGGAAACACCATATATTTT
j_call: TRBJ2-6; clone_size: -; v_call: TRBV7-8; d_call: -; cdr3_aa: CASSLGKNSGANVLTF; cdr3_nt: TGTGCCAGCAGCTTGGGAAAAAACAGTGGGGCCAACGTCCTGACTTTC
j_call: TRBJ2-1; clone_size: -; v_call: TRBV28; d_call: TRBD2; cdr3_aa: CASSLFGLAGANEQFF; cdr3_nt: TGTGCCAGCAGTTTATTCGGCCTAGCGGGAGCTAATGAGCAGTTCTTC
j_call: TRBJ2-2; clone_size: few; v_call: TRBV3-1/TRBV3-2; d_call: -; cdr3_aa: CASSPRTVGELFF; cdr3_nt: TGTGCCAGCAGTCCAAGGACAGTCGGGGAGCTGTTTTTT
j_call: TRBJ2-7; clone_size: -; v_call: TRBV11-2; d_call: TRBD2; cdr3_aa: CASSFGGRAGEQYF; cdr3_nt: TGTGCCAGCAGCTTTGGTGGGAGGGCGGGCGAGCAGTACTTC
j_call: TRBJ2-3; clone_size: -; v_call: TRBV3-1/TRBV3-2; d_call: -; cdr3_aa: CASSQSRDTQYF; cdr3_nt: TGTGCCAGCAGCCAAAGCCGGGATACGCAGTATTTT
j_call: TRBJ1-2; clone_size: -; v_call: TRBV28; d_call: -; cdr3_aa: CASSLPQANYGYTF; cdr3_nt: TGTGCCAGCAGTTTACCTCAGGCTAACTATGGCTACACCTTC
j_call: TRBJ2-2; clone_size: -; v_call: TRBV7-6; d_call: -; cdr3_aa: CASSFSGPGGELFF; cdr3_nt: TGTGCCAGCAGCTTTTCAGGACCTGGCGGGGAGCTGTTTTTT
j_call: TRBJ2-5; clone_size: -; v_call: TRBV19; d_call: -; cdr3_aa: CASSWTQSETQYF; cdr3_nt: TGTGCCAGTAGTTGGACGCAATCAGAGACCCAGTACTTC
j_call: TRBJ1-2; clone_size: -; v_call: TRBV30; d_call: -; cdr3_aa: CAGNTGDSLGYTF; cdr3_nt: TGTGCCGGGAACACCGGCGACAGTTTGGGCTACACCTTC
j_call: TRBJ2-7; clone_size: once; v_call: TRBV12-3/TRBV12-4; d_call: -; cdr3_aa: CASSTGTYEQYF; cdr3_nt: TGTGCCAGCAGTACCGGGACCTACGAGCAGTACTTC
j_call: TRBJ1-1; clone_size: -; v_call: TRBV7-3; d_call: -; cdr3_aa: CASSLSGGNTEAFF; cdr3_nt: TGTGCCAGCAGCTTATCGGGAGGGAACACTGAAGCTTTCTTT
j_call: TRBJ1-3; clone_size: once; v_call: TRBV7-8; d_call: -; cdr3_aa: CASSSTAGNTIYF; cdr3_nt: TGTGCCAGCAGCTCTACAGCTGGAAACACCATATATTTT
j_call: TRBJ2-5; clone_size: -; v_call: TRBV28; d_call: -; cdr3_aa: CASSLRSQGEETQYF; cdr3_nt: TGTGCCAGCAGTTTACGTAGCCAGGGAGAAGAGACCCAGTACTTC
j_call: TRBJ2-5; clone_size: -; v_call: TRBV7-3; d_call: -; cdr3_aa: CASSHNGGSETQYF; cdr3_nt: TGTGCCAGCAGCCATAATGGGGGGTCGGAGACCCAGTACTTC
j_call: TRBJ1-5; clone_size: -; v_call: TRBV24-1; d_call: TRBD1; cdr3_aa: CATSDHGQGIQPQHF; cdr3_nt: TGTGCCACCAGTGACCATGGACAGGGTATTCAGCCCCAGCATTTT
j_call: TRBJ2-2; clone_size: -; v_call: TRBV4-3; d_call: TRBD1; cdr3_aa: CASSQDDRGANTGELFF; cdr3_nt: TGCGCCAGCAGCCAAGATGACAGGGGGGCGAACACCGGGGAGCTGTTTTTT
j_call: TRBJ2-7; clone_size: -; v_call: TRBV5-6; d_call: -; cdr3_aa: CASSSLGYEQYF; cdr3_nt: TGTGCCAGCAGCTCACTAGGCTACGAGCAGTACTTC
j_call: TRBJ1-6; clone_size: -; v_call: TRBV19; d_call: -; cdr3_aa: CASSISYSNSPLHF; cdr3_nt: TGTGCCAGTAGTATATCCTACTCTAATTCACCCCTCCACTTT
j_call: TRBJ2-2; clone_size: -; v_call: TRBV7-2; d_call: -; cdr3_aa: CASSNVGSTGELFF; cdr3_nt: TGTGCCAGCAGCAATGTAGGGAGCACCGGGGAGCTGTTTTTT
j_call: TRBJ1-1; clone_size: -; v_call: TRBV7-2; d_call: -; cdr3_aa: CASSLQVVDTEAFF; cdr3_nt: TGTGCCAGCAGCCTACAAGTTGTAGACACTGAAGCTTTCTTT
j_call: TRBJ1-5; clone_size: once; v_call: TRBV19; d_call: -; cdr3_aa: CASSTKRPGGNQPQHF; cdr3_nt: TGTGCCAGTAGTACCAAGCGACCCGGGGGTAATCAGCCCCAGCATTTT
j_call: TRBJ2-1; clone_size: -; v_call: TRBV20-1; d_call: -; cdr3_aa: CSASWRNEQFF; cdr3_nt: TGCAGTGCTAGTTGGAGGAATGAGCAGTTCTTC
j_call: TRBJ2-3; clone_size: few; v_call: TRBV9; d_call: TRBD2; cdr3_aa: CASSALGLAALVGTDTQYF; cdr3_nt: TGTGCCAGCAGCGCTCTTGGACTAGCGGCTCTAGTAGGCACAGATACGCAGTATTTT
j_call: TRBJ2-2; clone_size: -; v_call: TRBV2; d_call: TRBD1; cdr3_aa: CASSGQGHTGELFF; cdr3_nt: TGTGCCAGCAGCGGACAGGGTCACACCGGGGAGCTGTTTTTT
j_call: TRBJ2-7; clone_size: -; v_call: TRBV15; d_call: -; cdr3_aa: CATSRGTGARYF; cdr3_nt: TGTGCCACCAGCAGAGGCACAGGCGCCCGGTACTTC
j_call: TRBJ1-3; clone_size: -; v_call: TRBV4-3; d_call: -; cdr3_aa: CASSQVSGNTIYF; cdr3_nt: TGCGCCAGCAGCCAAGTTTCTGGAAACACCATATATTTT
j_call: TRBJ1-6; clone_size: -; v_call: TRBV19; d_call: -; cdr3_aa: CASNWGDSPLHF; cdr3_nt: TGTGCCAGTAACTGGGGGGATTCACCCCTCCACTTT
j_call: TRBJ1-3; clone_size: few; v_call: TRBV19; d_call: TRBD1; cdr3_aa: CASSRDRGETGNTIYF; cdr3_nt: TGTGCCAGTAGTCGGGACAGGGGGGAAACTGGAAACACCATATATTTT
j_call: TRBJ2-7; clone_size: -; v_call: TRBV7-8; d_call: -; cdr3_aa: CASSLSSYEQYF; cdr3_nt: TGTGCCAGCAGCTTGAGCTCCTACGAGCAGTACTTC
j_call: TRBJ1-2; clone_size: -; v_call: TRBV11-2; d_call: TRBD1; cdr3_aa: CASSLNTGTGGYTF; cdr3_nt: TGTGCCAGCAGCTTAAACACCGGGACAGGGGGCTACACCTTC
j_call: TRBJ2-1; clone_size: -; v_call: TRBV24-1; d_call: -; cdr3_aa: CATSDEHNEQFF; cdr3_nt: TGTGCCACCAGTGATGAGCACAATGAGCAGTTCTTC
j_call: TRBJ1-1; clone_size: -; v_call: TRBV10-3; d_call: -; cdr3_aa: CAIKGLGADTEAFF; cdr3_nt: TGTGCCATCAAGGGGCTTGGGGCGGACACTGAAGCTTTCTTT
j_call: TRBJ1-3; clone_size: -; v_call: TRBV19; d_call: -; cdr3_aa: CASSIYLSESSGNTIYF; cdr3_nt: TGTGCCAGTAGTATCTACCTCTCTGAGAGCTCTGGAAACACCATATATTTT
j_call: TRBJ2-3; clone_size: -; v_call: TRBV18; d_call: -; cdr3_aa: CASSRSLPDSTDTQYF; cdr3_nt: TGTGCCAGCTCACGGTCCCTTCCCGATAGCACAGATACGCAGTATTTT